These 28 T cell receptor beta chains came from one sample sequenced in a study of blood T cell repertoires in COVID-19. Method: immunoSEQ multiplex PCR; TCRdb's copy keeps in-frame clones and lacks some. The table lists some 97,000 clones, around 90% of them singletons. Source material: peripheral blood. The receptors originated from a woman aged 55-75 years with acute or convalescent COVID-19.

The CDR3 region has the DNA TGCGCCAGTCAACAGGGGTCTGGAAACACCATATATTTT. Its translation is CASQQGSGNTIYF. V and J are TRBV5-1 and TRBJ1-3; 7 nucleotides line up with TRBD1. The CDR3 covers 13 residues. Per germline, CDR1 SGHRS and CDR2 YFSETQ. J gave up 1 base and V 8 bases, and 3 bases lay outside the gene matches.

J is TRBJ2-2 and V is TRBV29-1; a possible D gene is TRBD2 (6 bases). CDR3 length: 14 amino acids. The ends were cut back, 5 bases at V and 0 bases at J, with 10 bases in the middle. The V gene's germline CDR1 is SQVTM and CDR2 ANQGSEA. The CDR3 DNA reads as TGCAGCGTTACCGGGACTCCGAACACCGGGGAGCTGTTTTTT. This translates into CSVTGTPNTGELFF.

This clone appeared a single time. The V gene is TRBV30, the J gene TRBJ2-3; D gene unclear. Trimming removed 0 bases at V and 4 bases at J, with 14 bases between. The germline gives CDR1 GTSNPN, CDR2 SVGIG (reference sequence). The CDR3 has 15 amino acids. The CDR3: CAWSVRQIGADTQYF. CDR3 sequence (DNA): TGTGCCTGGAGTGTGCGGCAGATTGGAGCAGATACGCAGTATTTT.

A single count supports this clone. The rearrangement joins TRBV28 to TRBJ2-5; maybe TRBD2 (6 bases). Trimming took off 2 bases at V and 5 bases at J, with 21 bases between the two ends. Germline-derived CDR1 and CDR2 are MDHEN and SYDVKM. The CDR3 spans 17 residues. Written as DNA, the CDR3 is TGTGCCAGCAGTTTAATAGGGAGGTCCGGGAACGGGGAGACCCAGTACTTC. As protein: CASSLIGRSGNGETQYF.

The chain recombines TRBV10-2 with TRBJ1-1; tentative D call: TRBD1 (5 bases). CDR3 size: 14 residues. The germline V gene has CDR1 WSHSY and CDR2 SAAADI. Between the trimmed V and J ends, which lost 7 bases and 0 bases, there was a span of 12 bases. The CDR3 loop is CASIALQVNTEAFF. CDR3 bases: TGCGCCAGCATCGCCTTACAGGTGAACACTGAAGCTTTCTTT.

The chain has TRBV6-6 and TRBJ2-3, with 7 positions matching TRBD1. The CDR3 totals 14 residues. Germline CDR1 and CDR2: MNHNY and SVGAGI (reference sequence). After removal of 6 bases from V and 0 bases from J, the junction contained 3 bases not matched to a gene. CDR3 loop: CASRQQGSTDTQYF. The CDR3, as DNA: TGTGCCAGCAGGCAACAGGGGAGCACAGATACGCAGTATTTT.

A single count supports this clone. The chain joins TRBV30 to TRBJ1-3; D is unresolved. CDR1 and CDR2 from the germline V gene are GTSNPN and SVGIG (reference sequence). CDR3 size: 13 residues. DNA of the CDR3: TGTGCTTGCCAACTGAACTCTGGAAACACCATATATTTT. Translated, it gives CACQLNSGNTIYF.

V usage is TRBV25-1 and J usage is TRBJ1-2, with 8 bases matching TRBD1. The CDR3 contains 14 residues. Germline lookup yields CDR1 MGHDK and CDR2 SYGVNS. V was pared by 5 bases and J by 7 bases, with 9 bases of the junction left unmatched. CDR3 coding DNA: TGTGCCAGCAGTCCACAGGACAGGGCCGTTGGCTACACCTTC. Amino acid sequence: CASSPQDRAVGYTF.

This clone occurred once. The gene calls are TRBV28 and TRBJ2-6, with D tentatively TRBD1 (6 bases). Germline V gene lookup returns CDR1 MDHEN and CDR2 SYDVKM. This CDR3 comprises 16 residues. The V gene lost 3 bases and the J gene lost 6 bases, with 15 bases spanning the gap. CDR3 DNA sequence: TGTGCCAGCAGTTTGGACAGTGCAGGCGAGGCCAACGTCCTGACTTTC. Its translation is CASSLDSAGEANVLTF.

This chain uses TRBV28 with TRBJ1-1; possible D gene TRBD1, 6 bases. V gave up 8 bases and J gave up 10 bases, with 17 bases separating them. CDR3 length: 12 residues. Germline assignment: CDR1 MDHEN and CDR2 SYDVKM. The CDR3 here is CASARGALRAFF. For the CDR3, the DNA is TGTGCCAGCGCCCGGGGGGCTTTAAGAGCTTTCTTT.

The J gene is TRBJ1-4, the V gene TRBV5-1; the match to TRBD1 covers 7 bases. The CDR3 runs 14 residues. The junction had 4 bases not matched to a gene; V was cut back by 0 bases and J by 8 bases. Germline V gives CDR1 SGHRS, CDR2 YFSETQ. For the CDR3, the DNA is TGCGCCAGCAGCTTGGAGGGACAGTCCGAAAAACTGTTTTTT. Encoded protein: CASSLEGQSEKLFF.

V is TRBV24-1 and J is TRBJ2-3, with 7 positions matching TRBD2. CDR3 size: 17 residues. CDR1 is KGHDR and CDR2 is SFDVKD in the germline V gene. V shed 2 bases, J shed 4 bases, and the junction held 11 bases outside the gene matches. CDR3 DNA sequence: TGTGCCACCAGTGATTCTCCCAGCGGGGTACCCTCAGATACGCAGTATTTT. Translating it yields CATSDSPSGVPSDTQYF.

This chain joins TRBV6-2 or TRBV6-3 and TRBJ1-1; the D gene is possibly TRBD1 (5 bases). This CDR3 is 14 amino acids long. The V gene's germline CDR1 is MNHEY and CDR2 SVGEGT. The V end lost 4 bases, the J end lost 1 base, and 10 bases lay between the germline ends. The CDR3 protein is CASSSGRGNTEAFF. For the CDR3, the DNA is TGTGCCAGCAGTTCAGGGCGGGGGAACACTGAAGCTTTCTTT.

This clone showed up just once. The chain is built from TRBV5-1 and TRBJ1-2, with 10 bases that match TRBD1. V gave up 3 bases and J gave up 8 bases; unmatched junction bases: 7. The CDR3 runs 14 residues. Germline values: CDR1 SGHRS, CDR2 YFSETQ. CDR3: CASSSGTGEWGYTF. The CDR3 DNA sequence: TGCGCCAGCAGCTCCGGGACAGGGGAATGGGGCTACACCTTC.

The chain carries TRBV7-6 and TRBJ1-3; TRBD1 matches at 7 bases. CDR1 is SGHVS and CDR2 is FNYEAQ in the germline V gene. V shed 5 bases, J shed 8 bases, and the junction held 6 bases outside the gene matches. This CDR3 spans 13 amino acids. The CDR3 is CASSMIRGDTIYF. The CDR3 nucleotides are TGTGCCAGCAGCATGATCAGGGGGGACACCATATATTTT. The whole variable domain, filled in from reference TRBV7-6 and TRBJ1-3, reads GAGVSQSPRYKVTKRGQDVALRCDPISGHVSLYWYRQALGQGPEFLTYFNYEAQQDKSGLPNDRFSAERPEGSISTLTIQRTEQRDSAMYRCASSMIRGDTIYFGEGSWLTVV.

The V call is TRBV29-1, the J call TRBJ2-3, with 12 bases that match TRBD2. This CDR3 is built from 15 residues. The V and J ends lost 5 bases and 1 base, in that order; junction bases with no gene match: 4. CDR1 and CDR2 from the germline V gene are SQVTM and ANQGSEA. CDR3 residues: CSVTGLAGRTDTQYF. CDR3 bases: TGCAGCGTTACGGGACTAGCGGGCCGCACAGATACGCAGTATTTT.

V usage is TRBV3-1 (or the pseudogene TRBV3-2) and J usage is TRBJ2-1; 7 bases map to TRBD2. The germline CDR1 and CDR2 sequences are LGHDT and YNNKEL (reference sequence). J was trimmed by 2 bases and V by 3 bases; bases with no gene match: 7. The CDR3 has 16 amino acids. The DNA for the CDR3 is TGTGCCAGCAGCCAGGGGGGGACTTATCCCTACAATGAGCAGTTCTTC. It is translated as CASSQGGTYPYNEQFF.

The V and J genes are TRBV7-9 and TRBJ2-7; 7 positions agree with TRBD2. There are 13 residues in the CDR3. With V trimmed by 4 bases and J by 7 bases, 7 bases remained unmatched. The germline CDR1 and CDR2 sequences are SEHNR and FQNEAQ (reference sequence). CDR3 nucleotide sequence: TGTGCCAGCAGCTCTAGCGGTAGTCTTGAGCAGTACTTC. Its protein is CASSSSGSLEQYF.

V is TRBV28 and J is TRBJ1-2, with 9 nucleotides matching TRBD1. With 7 bases clipped from V and 5 bases from J, the junction kept 14 bases outside the gene matches. Germline CDR1 is MDHEN and CDR2 is SYDVKM. The CDR3 spans 16 residues. This chain's CDR3 is CASTSPGGDRVYGYTF. The CDR3 bases are TGTGCCAGCACATCTCCCGGGGGGGACAGGGTTTATGGCTACACCTTC.

This rearrangement joins TRBV2 to TRBJ1-4, with 9 bases that match TRBD1. CDR1 SNHLY and CDR2 FYNNEI come from the germline V gene. The junction had 4 bases not matched to a gene; V was cut back by 6 bases and J by 5 bases. CDR3 length equals 14 residues. In DNA, the CDR3 is TGTGCCAGCAGCAGGGACAGGGAGAATGAAAAACTGTTTTTT. Translation: CASSRDRENEKLFF.

The chain is built from TRBV9 and TRBJ2-2; 7 nucleotides line up with TRBD1. Germline CDR1 SGDLS, CDR2 YYNGEE. The CDR3 totals 16 residues. The V and J ends lost 0 bases and 5 bases, in that order; junction bases with no gene match: 7. DNA of the CDR3: TGTGCCAGCAGCGTAGGGATAGGGGGCTATACCGGGGAGCTGTTTTTT. Translation gives CASSVGIGGYTGELFF.

This clone occurred a few times. The chain is built from TRBV28 and TRBJ1-1, with D tentatively TRBD1 (5 bases). The CDR3 runs 13 residues. Per the germline V gene, CDR1 is MDHEN and CDR2 is SYDVKM. The V end was cut by 8 bases, the J end by 0 bases, with 10 bases between. CDR3 sequence: CASYRTMNTEAFF. The CDR3 DNA reads as TGTGCCAGCTACAGGACCATGAACACTGAAGCTTTCTTT.

The V call is TRBV25-1, the J call TRBJ1-6; weak D call: TRBD1 (5 bases). Germline assignment: CDR1 MGHDK and CDR2 SYGVNS. V shed 7 bases and J shed 0 bases, with 13 bases lying between them. The CDR3 is 16 amino acids. The chain's CDR3 is CASNIGGSSYNSPLHF. In DNA, the CDR3 is TGTGCCAGCAATATCGGGGGGAGCTCCTATAATTCACCCCTCCACTTT.

The chain carries TRBV10-3 and TRBJ1-2; perhaps TRBD1 as D (6 bases). CDR3 size: 11 residues. Trimming took off 10 bases at V and 8 bases at J, with 14 bases between the two ends. CDR1 and CDR2 (germline): ENHRY, SYGVKD. This CDR3 is CATSGAWGYTF. The CDR3 bases are TGTGCCACCTCAGGGGCGTGGGGCTACACCTTC.

This clone was observed a handful of times. V and J are TRBV14 and TRBJ1-1; TRBD1 is a possible D gene (6 bases). This CDR3 region has 17 residues. CDR1 is SGHDN and CDR2 is FVKESK in the germline V gene. V gave up 1 base and J gave up 0 bases, with 15 bases separating them. CDR3 loop: CASSQGLGAVMNTEAFF. The CDR3 coding sequence is TGTGCCAGCAGCCAAGGTTTGGGGGCTGTCATGAACACTGAAGCTTTCTTT.

V and J are TRBV29-1 and TRBJ2-3; 8 nucleotides agree with TRBD2. This CDR3 has 13 residues. Germline lookup yields CDR1 SQVTM and CDR2 ANQGSEA. J was trimmed by 5 bases and V by 7 bases; bases with no gene match: 8. CDR3 in amino acids: CSAESGSVDTQYF. The CDR3 DNA reads TGCAGCGCCGAAAGCGGGAGTGTAGATACGCAGTATTTT.

The V gene is TRBV24-1, the J gene TRBJ1-5; 8 bases map to TRBD1. The CDR3 has 14 amino acids. Germline V gene sequence: CDR1 KGHDR, CDR2 SFDVKD. The junction had 4 bases not matched to a gene; V was cut back by 3 bases and J by 7 bases. CDR3 protein: CATSDGQGSQPQHF. The CDR3 DNA follows: TGTGCCACCAGTGATGGACAGGGAAGCCAGCCCCAGCATTTT.

The chain carries TRBV28 and TRBJ1-5; the D gene is possibly TRBD1 (6 bases). The CDR3 is 15 amino acids. V was shortened by 3 bases and J by 0 bases, with 9 bases between the two germline ends. Germline V gene sequence: CDR1 MDHEN, CDR2 SYDVKM. DNA of the CDR3: TGTGCCAGCAGTTTCCGACAGGTTAGCAATCAGCCCCAGCATTTT. This translates into CASSFRQVSNQPQHF.